The 2 T cell receptor beta chains below come from one sample, sequenced in a study of T cells after yellow fever vaccination. One entry per CDR3 protein, called by TCRdb with MiXCR from the 5' RACE reads. The data hold around 320,000 distinct CDR3 sequences, with 3.5% to 4.5% observed a single time. This specimen was PBMCs, taken 15 days after the yellow fever booster vaccination. All receptors derive from a man between 18 and 29 years old who received the YFV17D yellow fever vaccine.

In its sample, this clonotype was seen many times. V and J are TRBV10-1 and TRBJ2-1, with D hard to call. The length of the CDR3 is 14 residues. Trimming shortened V by 4 bases and J by 0 bases, and 7 bases separated the two germline ends. CDR1 is WNHNN, CDR2 SYGVQD, per germline (reference sequence). The CDR3: CASSVGSSYNEQFF. CDR3 sequence (DNA): TGCGCCAGCAGTGTCGGAAGCTCCTACAATGAGCAGTTCTTC.

The V gene is TRBV4-2, the J gene TRBJ2-1; TRBD1 aligns across 7 bases. V lost 4 bases and J lost 8; bases outside the gene matches: 8. The CDR3 contains 14 residues. Per the germline V gene, CDR1 is LGHNA and CDR2 is YNFKEQ. As DNA, the CDR3 is TGTGCCAGCAGCCTACGGGACAGCCGGTATGAGCAGTTCTTC. It is translated as CASSLRDSRYEQFF.